This TCR beta chain derives from a study of cytomegalovirus exposure and HLA in healthy donors. Study-level results: Evidence from a later analysis indicated that most CMV-associated TCR beta chains looked HLA-restricted. Presence/absence analyses assumed roughly uniform sequencing depth across donors, which may not hold.

Vbeta (60) and Jbeta (13) primers were used in the PCR. TCRdb keeps only in-frame clones here, not all; method: immunoSEQ multiplex PCR. This table has approximately 110,000 clones, around 80% appearing once. With 5 bases clipped from V and 6 bases from J, the junction kept 10 bases outside the gene matches. CDR1 is SEHNR, CDR2 FQNEAQ, per germline (reference sequence). CDR3 length: 16 amino acids. Concerning this clone: The antigen remains unidentified.

Sequencing input: PBMCs. The source of this sequence is a woman in her twenties or thirties in good health and CMV-seronegative. V usage is TRBV7-9 and J usage is TRBJ2-1; 10 nucleotides line up with TRBD2. This chain's CDR3 is CASSPRAGGPGNEQFF. Written as DNA, the CDR3 is TGTGCCAGCAGCCCCCGAGCGGGAGGGCCGGGCAATGAGCAGTTCTTC.